The 15 T cell receptor beta chains reported below all come from one sample, sequenced in a study of shared clonotypes between healthy human individuals. The protocol was immunoSEQ multiplex PCR, while the TCRdb copy is restricted to in-frame clones and leaves out a portion. The sample has around 1.1 million clones, 78% seen once. The source material was memory CD4+ T cells from PBMCs. Subset defined: CD45RA-negative fraction. These receptors all stem from a man younger than 35 in good health. Some clones in this sample may be carry-over from other donors' samples.

This clone showed up just a few times. This CDR3 is also generated by other DNA sequences in the sample. The chain recombines TRBV5-8 with TRBJ1-2; D is undetermined. This CDR3 comprises 13 residues. Trimming removed 1 base from V and 0 bases from J, with 4 bases in between. CDR1 is SGHTS, CDR2 YDEGEE, per germline. The CDR3: CASSLFTNYGYTF. CDR3 nucleotide sequence: TGTGCCAGCAGCTTGTTTACTAACTATGGCTACACCTTC.

This sequence joins TRBV28 and TRBJ1-4; D ambiguous. The CDR3 has 17 residues. Trimming shortened V by 0 bases and J by 0 bases, and 11 bases separated the two germline ends. CDR1 is MDHEN, CDR2 SYDVKM, per germline. DNA of the CDR3: TGTGCCAGCAGTTTATGGCAGGTCGATGCAACTAATGAAAAACTGTTTTTT. This sequence encodes CASSLWQVDATNEKLFF.

This clone was counted between two and nine times. This chain connects TRBV14 to TRBJ2-7; D is perhaps TRBD1 (5 bases). Germline V gene sequence: CDR1 SGHDN, CDR2 FVKESK. The CDR3 spans 14 residues. V was trimmed by 4 bases and J by 1 base, leaving 11 bases between them. The CDR3 nucleotides read TGTGCCAGCAGCCGAACAGGCCCATCCTACGAGCAGTACTTC. The encoded protein is CASSRTGPSYEQYF. The full variable domain, with the rest looked up from reference TRBV14 and TRBJ2-7, is EAGVTQFPSHSVIEKGQTVTLRCDPISGHDNLYWYRRVMGKEIKFLLHFVKESKQDESGMPNNRFLAERTGGTYSTLKVQPAELEDSGVYFCASSRTGPSYEQYFGPGTRLTVT.

The gene calls are TRBV19 and TRBJ1-2; TRBD1 matches at 10 bases. The CDR3 is 16 residues long. Germline V CDR1 and CDR2: LNHDA, SQIVND (reference sequence). V dropped 7 bases and J dropped 4; count of bases not matched to a gene: 12. This CDR3 reads CASTRPRDRGGYGYTF. The DNA of the CDR3 is TGTGCCAGTACCCGACCCCGGGACAGGGGCGGCTATGGCTACACCTTC.

This chain uses TRBV6-1 with TRBJ1-1; no definite D call. Germline values: CDR1 MNHNS, CDR2 SASEGT. There are 13 residues in the CDR3. V was trimmed by 8 bases and J by 0 bases, leaving 10 bases between them. The CDR3 bases are TGTGCCAGCCAGCTGGAGGTGAACACTGAAGCTTTCTTT. Its protein product is CASQLEVNTEAFF.

The chain employs TRBV5-1 and TRBJ2-5; 14 bases are shared with TRBD2. After removal of 4 bases from V and 5 bases from J, the junction contained 7 bases not matched to a gene. Germline loops: CDR1 SGHRS, CDR2 YFSETQ. The CDR3 loop spans 16 amino acids. The CDR3 protein is CASSQGTSGSWETQYF. DNA of the CDR3: TGCGCCAGCAGCCAAGGGACTAGCGGGAGTTGGGAGACCCAGTACTTC.

V gene TRBV7-2 combines with J gene TRBJ2-7; 7 bases map to TRBD1. In germline, CDR1 is SGHTA, CDR2 FQGNSA. There are 14 residues in the CDR3. Trimming at V came to 4 bases and at J to 2 bases, leaving 5 bases not matched to a gene. DNA for the CDR3: TGTGCCAGCAGCTACCGGACAGGTCCCTACGAGCAGTACTTC. Translation gives CASSYRTGPYEQYF.

The rearrangement uses TRBV29-1 and TRBJ2-7; 7 positions match TRBD1. The CDR3 is 13 residues long. CDR1 is SQVTM, CDR2 ANQGSEA, per germline. The ends lost 6 bases at V and 6 bases at J; junction bases unmatched: 11. The CDR3 DNA is TGCAGCGTGCCCGGGACAGTAAGCGGCGAGCAGTACTTC. This gives the protein CSVPGTVSGEQYF.

The CDR3 region has the DNA TGTGCCAGCAGCCAGGACAGGGGCTCCTACGAGCAGTACTTC. Protein sequence: CASSQDRGSYEQYF. The rearrangement links TRBV6-1 to TRBJ2-7; 9 bases map to TRBD1. The trim removed 6 bases at V and 0 bases at J, leaving 3 bases unmatched. The CDR3 is 14 residues long. The germline V gene encodes CDR1 MNHNS and CDR2 SASEGT.

This clone was recorded many times. V is TRBV7-5 and J is TRBJ2-7; TRBD1 is taken as the D call from the table, unchecked against the DNA. TRBV7-5 represents a pseudogene. The CDR3 runs to 17 residues. The CDR3 DNA follows: TGTGCCAGAAGCCCAGCTCGGCCGGGACAGGGGGATCCTCTCTGGTACTTC. Residues: CARSPARPGQGDPLWYF.

This clone has only a few counts. V gene TRBV5-4 combines with J gene TRBJ2-3; no definite D call. CDR1 and CDR2 from the germline V gene are SGHNT and YYREEE (reference sequence). This CDR3 region has 15 residues. The V end lost 4 bases, the J end lost 0 bases, and 12 bases lay between the germline ends. The DNA for the CDR3 is TGTGCCAGCAGCCTAGACGAAGCTAGCACAGATACGCAGTATTTT. This sequence encodes CASSLDEASTDTQYF.

The genes are TRBV27 and TRBJ2-7; TRBD1 agrees at 8 bases. Germline CDR1 MNHEY, CDR2 SMNVEV (reference sequence). This CDR3 is 14 amino acids long. The J segment lost 1 base and the V segment lost 6 bases, leaving 5 bases of the junction unmatched. The DNA of the CDR3 is TGTGCCAGCAGGCAAAACAGGGGGTCCTACGAGCAGTACTTC. This gives the protein CASRQNRGSYEQYF.

This clone was recorded at least ten times. CDR3 protein: CASSLEGTSTETQYF. DNA for the CDR3: TGTGCCAGCAGCTTAGAAGGGACATCCACCGAGACCCAGTACTTC. The chain uses TRBV7-9 and TRBJ2-5; D may be TRBD1 (6 bases). V was clipped by 1 base and J by 5 bases, with 14 bases between them. In germline, CDR1 is SEHNR, CDR2 FQNEAQ (reference sequence). CDR3 length: 15 residues.

Of note for this clone: Other nucleotide sequences from this sample produce the same CDR3. The chain uses TRBV6-1 and TRBJ1-5; a possible D gene is TRBD1 (6 bases). V was cut by 1 base and J by 4 bases, with 11 bases left in between. The CDR3 covers 15 residues. Germline CDR1 reads MNHNS; CDR2 reads SASEGT. The CDR3 DNA reads TGTGCCAGCAGTGAAGTAGGAGGGGGGAATCAGCCCCAGCATTTT. Protein product: CASSEVGGGNQPQHF.

The rearrangement links TRBV28 to TRBJ2-7, with D unclear. V lost 2 bases and J lost 5, with 13 bases in between. The CDR3 runs to 14 residues. CDR1 is MDHEN and CDR2 is SYDVKM in the germline V gene. The CDR3 here is CASSLGGVANEQYF. CDR3 coding DNA: TGTGCCAGCAGTTTAGGTGGAGTTGCCAACGAGCAGTACTTC.